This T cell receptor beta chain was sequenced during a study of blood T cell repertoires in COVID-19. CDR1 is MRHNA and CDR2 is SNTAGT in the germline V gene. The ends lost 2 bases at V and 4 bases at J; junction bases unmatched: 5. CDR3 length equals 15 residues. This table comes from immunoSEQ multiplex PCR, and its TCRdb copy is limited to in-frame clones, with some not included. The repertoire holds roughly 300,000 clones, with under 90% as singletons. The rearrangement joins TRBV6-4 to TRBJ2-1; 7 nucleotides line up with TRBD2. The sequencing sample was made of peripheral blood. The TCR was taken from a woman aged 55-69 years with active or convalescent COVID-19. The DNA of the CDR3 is TGTGCCAGCAGTGACGTAGCGGGCCAGTACAATGAGCAGTTCTTC. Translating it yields CASSDVAGQYNEQFF.